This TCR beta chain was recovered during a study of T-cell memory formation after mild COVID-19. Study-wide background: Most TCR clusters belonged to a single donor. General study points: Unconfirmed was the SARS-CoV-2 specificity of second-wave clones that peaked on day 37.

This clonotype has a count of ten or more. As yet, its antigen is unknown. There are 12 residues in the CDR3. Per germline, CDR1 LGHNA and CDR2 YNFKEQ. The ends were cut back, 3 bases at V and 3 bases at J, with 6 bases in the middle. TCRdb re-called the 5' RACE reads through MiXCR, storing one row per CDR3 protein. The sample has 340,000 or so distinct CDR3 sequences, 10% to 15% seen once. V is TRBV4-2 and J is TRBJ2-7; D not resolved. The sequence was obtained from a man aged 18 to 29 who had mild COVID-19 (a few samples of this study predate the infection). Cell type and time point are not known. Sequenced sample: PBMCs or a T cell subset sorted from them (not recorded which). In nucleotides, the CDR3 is TGTGCCAGCAGCCACGATAACTACGAGCAGTACTTC. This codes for CASSHDNYEQYF.